Below, 3 T cell receptor beta chains from the same sample are listed, as sequenced in a study of chemoradiotherapy in HPV16-positive cancers. Some clones are missing from TCRdb's copy, which holds only in-frame ones; the method was immunoSEQ multiplex PCR. This sample has fewer than 11,000 clones, with about three quarters found just once. The specimen comprised tumor tissue, sampled from a patient who underwent chemoradiotherapy. The receptors here all came from a human donor with HPV-associated anogenital cancer.

This clone has only one observation. This chain links TRBV2 with TRBJ1-6, with unresolved D. Trimming took off 4 bases at V and 0 bases at J, with 10 bases between the two ends. CDR1 and CDR2 from the germline V gene are SNHLY and FYNNEI. CDR3 size: 16 residues. The CDR3 spells CASSGSRSSYNSPLHF. In DNA form, the CDR3 reads TGTGCCAGCAGTGGATCTCGTAGCTCCTATAATTCACCCCTCCACTTT. The entire variable domain, with the rest obtained from reference TRBV2 and TRBJ1-6, is as follows: EPEVTQTPSHQVTQMGQEVILRCVPISNHLYFYWYRQILGQKVEFLVSFYNNEISEKSEIFDDQFSVERPDGSNFTLKIRSTKLEDSAMYFCASSGSRSSYNSPLHFGNGTRLTVT.

This sequence joins TRBV5-4 and TRBJ1-2; 10 positions match TRBD1. J gave up 3 bases and V 5 bases, and 4 bases lay outside the gene matches. This CDR3 comprises 14 residues. Germline values: CDR1 SGHNT, CDR2 YYREEE (reference sequence). The CDR3 sequence: CASRPGTGDYGYTF. CDR3 nucleotides: TGTGCCAGCAGGCCCGGGACAGGGGACTATGGCTACACCTTC. The full variable domain, rest sourced from reference TRBV5-4 and TRBJ1-2, is ETGVTQSPTHLIKTRGQQVTLRCSSQSGHNTVSWYQQALGQGPQFIFQYYREEENGRGNFPPRFSGLQFPNYSSELNVNALELDDSALYLCASRPGTGDYGYTFGSGTRLTVV.

This clone was detected once. This chain links TRBV28 with TRBJ1-2; D call uncertain. Germline CDR1 and CDR2: MDHEN and SYDVKM. This CDR3 region has 13 residues. Trimming cost V 3 bases and J 4 bases, with 9 bases left between them. CDR3 nucleotide sequence: TGTGCCAGCAGTTTTGGTCAGATCTATGGCTACACCTTC. Amino acids: CASSFGQIYGYTF.